This note documents a single TCR beta chain sequence. Its antigen is still unknown. CDR1 MNHEY and CDR2 SVGAGI come from the germline V gene. The CDR3 runs 12 residues. Trimming took 5 bases from V and 4 from J, leaving 8 bases between them. Any history of autoimmune disease or systemic immunosuppression disqualified patients. The assay was immunoSEQ multiplex PCR, and TCRdb's table has in-frame clones only and misses some. The sample has 25,000 to 30,000 clones; around four fifths are singletons. The data stem from a study of OX40 agonist ivuxolimab in advanced cancers. Background on the study: Participants, 82.7% male, averaged roughly 60 years of age, ranging from about 23 to 85.

The study's findings and limits: Determination of antigen specificity was not performed for the expanded peripheral T cells. Dosing at 0.1 to 3.0 mg/kg was accompanied by clonal expansion of CD4+ and CD8+ blood T cells by week 6.

V gene TRBV6-5 combines with J gene TRBJ1-1, with D unclear. The sequence was collected from an adult with an advanced solid tumor such as melanoma, head and neck, liver or kidney cancer. This material consisted of CD4+ or CD8+ T cells sorted from blood, taken in a trial of the OX40 agonist ivuxolimab. CDR3 amino acids: CASSLLGTEAFF. As DNA, the CDR3 is TGTGCCAGCAGTCTTTTAGGCACTGAAGCTTTCTTT.